The clone carrying this TCR beta chain was found many times. The target antigen is unknown. Participants, patients aged 18 to 65, had newly diagnosed hyperthyroidism with a duration under 2 months. Initially, at the first diagnosis of hyperthyroidism and before any ophthalmopathy symptoms, blood was sampled. Trimming stripped 4 bases from V and 2 bases from J, with 23 bases between. Per germline, CDR1 MDHEN and CDR2 SYDVKM. The CDR3 totals 18 residues. RNA transcripts provided the source from which TCR beta CDR3 regions were amplified. TCR CDR3 underwent first-round RT-PCR with the HTBI primer set. A single record per CDR3 protein comes from TCRdb applying MiXCR to the multiplex PCR reads. The table shows 300,000 to 450,000 distinct CDR3 sequences, with less than 20% occurring only once. This entry belongs to a study of T cells in Graves' hyperthyroidism and ophthalmopathy. General study results and limits: From stable hyperthyroidism, ophthalmopathy was set apart by a 13 V-J model.

This chain connects TRBV28 to TRBJ1-1; the D gene is possibly TRBD1 (5 bases). The specimen sequenced was blood. The TCR was taken from a woman younger than 30 with Graves' hyperthyroidism that later progressed to Graves' ophthalmopathy. This chain's CDR3 is CASSSRGGDRGPNTEAFF. DNA of the CDR3: TGTGCCAGCAGTTCGAGGGGAGGGGATCGAGGGCCTAACACTGAAGCTTTCTTT.